This T cell receptor beta chain was recorded in a study of cytomegalovirus exposure and HLA in healthy donors. The study ran its PCR with 60 Vbeta and 13 Jbeta primers. Original handling: A follow-up analysis tallied around 80 million unique TCR beta chains, approximately 10 million shared. The assay was immunoSEQ multiplex PCR, and TCRdb's table has in-frame clones only and misses some. Clonal size and the V and J genes are those of that table, whereas D and trimming came from the DNA. The data contain about 120,000 clones, around 70% of them singletons. Turning to this clone: Its specificity is unknown.

Study-level points and caveats: Accounts indicate the classifier identified cytomegalovirus status with strong specificity and sensitivity.

V shed 2 bases and J shed 10 bases, with 12 bases lying between them. From germline, CDR1 is MDHEN and CDR2 SYDVKM. The CDR3 has 14 amino acids. The chain has TRBV28 and TRBJ1-6; tentatively, D is TRBD1 (5 bases). The clonotype comes from a woman aged 18-30 years in good health and CMV-seronegative. Material for sequencing was PBMCs. Here the CDR3 DNA reads TGTGCCAGCAGTTTAACGGGACTTTCCTCACCCCTCCACTTT. Translation gives CASSLTGLSSPLHF.